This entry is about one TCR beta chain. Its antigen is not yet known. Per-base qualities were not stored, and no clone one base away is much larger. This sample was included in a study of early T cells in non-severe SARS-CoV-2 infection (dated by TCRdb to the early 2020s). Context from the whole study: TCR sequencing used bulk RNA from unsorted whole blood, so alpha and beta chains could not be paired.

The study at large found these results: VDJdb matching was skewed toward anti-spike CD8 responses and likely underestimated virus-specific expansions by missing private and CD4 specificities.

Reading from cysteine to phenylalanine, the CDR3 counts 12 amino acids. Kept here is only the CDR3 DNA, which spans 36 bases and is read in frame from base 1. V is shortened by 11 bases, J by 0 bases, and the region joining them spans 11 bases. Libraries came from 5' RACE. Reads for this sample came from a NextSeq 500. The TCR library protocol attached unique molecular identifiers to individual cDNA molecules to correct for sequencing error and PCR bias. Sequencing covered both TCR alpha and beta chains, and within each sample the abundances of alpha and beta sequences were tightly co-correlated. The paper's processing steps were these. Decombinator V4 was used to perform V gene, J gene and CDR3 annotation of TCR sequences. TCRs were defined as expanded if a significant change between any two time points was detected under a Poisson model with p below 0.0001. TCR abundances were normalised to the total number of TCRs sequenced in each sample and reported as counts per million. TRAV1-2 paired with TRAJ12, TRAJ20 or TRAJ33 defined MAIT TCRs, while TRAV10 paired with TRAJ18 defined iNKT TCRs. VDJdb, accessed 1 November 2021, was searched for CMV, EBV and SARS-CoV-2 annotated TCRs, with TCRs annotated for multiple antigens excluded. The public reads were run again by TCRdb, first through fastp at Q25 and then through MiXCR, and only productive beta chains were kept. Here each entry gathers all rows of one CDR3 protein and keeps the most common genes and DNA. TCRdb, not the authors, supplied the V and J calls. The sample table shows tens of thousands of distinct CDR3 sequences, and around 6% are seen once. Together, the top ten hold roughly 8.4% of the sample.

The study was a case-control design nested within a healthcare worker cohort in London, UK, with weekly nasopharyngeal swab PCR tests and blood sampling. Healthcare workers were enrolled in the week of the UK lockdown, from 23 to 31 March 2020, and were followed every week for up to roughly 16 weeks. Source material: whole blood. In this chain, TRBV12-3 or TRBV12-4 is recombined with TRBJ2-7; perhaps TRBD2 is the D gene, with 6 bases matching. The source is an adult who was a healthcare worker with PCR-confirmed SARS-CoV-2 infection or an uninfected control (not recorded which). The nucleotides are TGTGCCTGCCGACTAGACTCCTACGAGCAGTACTTC. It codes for CACRLDSYEQYF.